These 26 T cell receptor beta chains were all obtained from the same sample, sequenced in a study of blood T cells in healthy people across ages. A second PCR, run for roughly 7 to 12 cycles, used a sample-barcoded 5' primer plus a J-beta primer mix. MiXCR was run by TCRdb on the 5' RACE reads, yielding one entry per CDR3 protein. The data contain about 1.4 million distinct CDR3 sequences, approximately 63% of them seen just once; the ten biggest clones take up over 5%. The sample was blood. The receptors come from a young man in good health.

This clonotype showed up just once. The chain links TRBV6-2 or TRBV6-3 to TRBJ2-1, with TRBD2 matching over 8 bases. J lost 15 bases, V lost 2 bases, and 18 bases had no gene match. The CDR3 contains 16 residues. The germline V gene has CDR1 MNHEY and CDR2 SVGEGT. The CDR3, as DNA: TGTGCCAGCAGTTACACTGCCCGGGGTAGCGGGGACCCTGCGTTCTTC. Its protein is CASSYTARGSGDPAFF.

The chain recombines TRBV3-1 with TRBJ2-4; TRBD2 matches at 7 bases. Trimming removed 4 bases from V and 6 bases from J; junction bases left unmatched: 6. The CDR3 is 14 residues long. Germline V CDR1 and CDR2: LGHDT, YNNKEL (reference sequence). In nucleotides, the CDR3 is TGTGCCAGCAGCCCGTGGACTAGATCAAACATTCAGTACTTC. Translated, it gives CASSPWTRSNIQYF.

The chain combines TRBV21-1 with TRBJ2-7; whether TRBD1, the table's D call, matches the DNA was not checked. TRBV21-1 is annotated as a pseudogene. The CDR3 has 19 amino acids. CDR3 region: CASSNCVQGQTRNSYEQYF. Here the CDR3 DNA reads TGTGCCAGCAGCAATTGTGTCCAGGGTCAGACTCGGAATTCCTACGAGCAGTACTTC.

This clonotype was picked up a small number of times. This chain links TRBV29-1 with TRBJ2-7, with 11 bases fitting TRBD2. Germline V gives CDR1 SQVTM, CDR2 ANQGSEA. V lost 7 bases and J lost 5; bases outside the gene matches: 7. This CDR3 spans 13 amino acids. The chain's CDR3 is CSGLTSGVNEQYF. The CDR3 coding sequence is TGCAGCGGGTTGACTAGCGGGGTCAACGAGCAGTACTTC.

The chain employs TRBV5-1 and TRBJ2-3; no reliable D call. The CDR3 is 14 amino acids. V was cut by 4 bases and J by 1 base, with 10 bases left in between. Germline assignment: CDR1 SGHRS and CDR2 YFSETQ. CDR3 nucleotides: TGCGCCAGCAGCGCTAGTGCTGGCACAGATACGCAGTATTTT. It yields the protein CASSASAGTDTQYF.

This clonotype was recorded only once. The J gene is TRBJ2-7, the V gene TRBV5-1; TRBD1 matches at 7 bases. From germline, CDR1 is SGHRS and CDR2 YFSETQ. This CDR3 region has 15 residues. J gave up 1 base and V 5 bases, and 9 bases lay outside the gene matches. CDR3 amino acids: CASRITGASSYEQYF. CDR3 DNA sequence: TGCGCCAGCAGGATCACAGGGGCCTCTTCCTACGAGCAGTACTTC.

The chain has TRBV12-3 or TRBV12-4 and TRBJ1-1; possible D gene TRBD1, 6 bases. Deletions cut 3 bases from V and 4 bases from J, with 9 bases between. This CDR3 contains 13 residues. The CDR3 DNA reads as TGTGCCAGCAGTTTTCAGGGGACCACTGAAGCTTTCTTT. The encoded protein is CASSFQGTTEAFF.

The rearrangement links TRBV3-1 to TRBJ2-4, with D unclear. CDR3 length: 14 residues. Trimming took 0 bases from V and 10 from J, leaving 13 bases between them. Germline V CDR1 and CDR2: LGHDT, YNNKEL (reference sequence). The chain's CDR3 is CASSQEGRREIQYF. The CDR3 DNA sequence: TGTGCCAGCAGCCAAGAGGGCAGGCGTGAAATTCAGTACTTC.

The gene calls are TRBV6-5 and TRBJ2-1; maybe TRBD2 (6 bases). Germline values: CDR1 MNHEY, CDR2 SVGAGI. The CDR3 has 19 amino acids. The germline V and J ends were trimmed by 0 bases and 0 bases, with 18 bases remaining between them. DNA of the CDR3: TGTGCCAGCAGTTACTCCGTGGGAAGTAGCGGAAACTCCTACAATGAGCAGTTCTTC. This gives the protein CASSYSVGSSGNSYNEQFF.

Only a few counts were recorded for this clonotype. The genes are TRBV7-2 and TRBJ1-2, with D possibly TRBD1 on 5 matching bases. The CDR3 spans 15 residues. Trimming removed 3 bases from V and 6 bases from J, with 17 bases in between. Germline CDR1 SGHTA, CDR2 FQGNSA. The CDR3 region is CASSLGPERNDGYTF. As DNA, the CDR3 is TGTGCCAGCAGCTTGGGACCCGAGCGAAATGATGGCTACACCTTC.

This clonotype was observed a single time. The chain combines TRBV20-1 with TRBJ2-7, with 8 bases that match TRBD2. The CDR3 covers 14 residues. Germline assignment: CDR1 DFQATT and CDR2 SNEGSKA (reference sequence). V lost 1 base, J lost 4 bases, and 6 bases stayed unmatched. CDR3 amino acids: CSARAGLGGYEQYF. CDR3 in DNA: TGCAGTGCTAGAGCGGGACTAGGAGGTTACGAGCAGTACTTC.

There are a few counts of this clonotype. The chain combines TRBV7-6 with TRBJ2-7, with 11 bases matching TRBD2. Germline lookup yields CDR1 SGHVS and CDR2 FNYEAQ. J gave up 4 bases and V 5 bases, and 10 bases lay outside the gene matches. The CDR3 totals 16 residues. CDR3 coding DNA: TGTGCCAGCAGCACTCTAGCGGGGGGATCGAAGTACGAGCAGTACTTC. Translating gives CASSTLAGGSKYEQYF.

This clonotype was counted once. The J gene is TRBJ2-7, the V gene TRBV28; D is perhaps TRBD1 or TRBD2 (5 bases each). The length of the CDR3 is 16 residues. The germline V gene encodes CDR1 MDHEN and CDR2 SYDVKM. The germline V and J ends were trimmed by 2 bases and 6 bases, with 20 bases remaining between them. The CDR3 sequence: CASSLNEGTGDREQYF. The CDR3, as DNA: TGTGCCAGCAGTTTAAACGAAGGGACCGGGGATCGCGAGCAGTACTTC.

The V gene is TRBV6-2 or TRBV6-3, the J gene TRBJ2-5; maybe TRBD1 (6 bases). With the DNA end fitting TRBJ2-7 better, the J assignment may be wrong. The CDR3 sequence is 13 residues long. CDR1 and CDR2 from the germline V gene are MNHEY and SVGEGT. As DNA, the CDR3 is TGTGCCAGCAGGAGGGACAACTACTACGAGCAGTACTTC. Its protein is CASRRDNYYEQYF.

V usage is TRBV14 and J usage is TRBJ2-3, with no clear D. This CDR3 region has 15 residues. V was pared by 0 bases and J by 2 bases, with 9 bases between. Germline V lookup: CDR1 SGHDN, CDR2 FVKESK. DNA of the CDR3: TGTGCCAGCAGCCAAGACGGCAGACTCACAGATACGCAGTATTTT. This sequence encodes CASSQDGRLTDTQYF.

This rearrangement joins TRBV5-1 to TRBJ2-1; D remains ambiguous. CDR1 is SGHRS, CDR2 YFSETQ, per germline. The CDR3 length is 14 residues. The ends were cut back, 6 bases at V and 4 bases at J, with 14 bases in the middle. Here the CDR3 DNA reads TGCGCCAGCATGATGTCGGGCGGTTACAATGAGCAGTTCTTC. Protein sequence: CASMMSGGYNEQFF. Full variable domain (missing parts from reference TRBV5-1 and TRBJ2-1): KAGVTQTPRYLIKTRGQQVTLSCSPISGHRSVSWYQQTPGQGLQFLFEYFSETQRNKGNFPGRFSGRQFSNSRSEMNVSTLELGDSALYLCASMMSGGYNEQFFGPGTRLTVL.

The genes are TRBV30 and TRBJ2-4, with 7 bases fitting TRBD2. The closer fit of TRBJ2-7 to the DNA end suggests the J call may be wrong. The CDR3 covers 14 residues. Germline V gives CDR1 GTSNPN, CDR2 SVGIG (reference sequence). CDR3 protein: CAWGRLATSYEQYF. The CDR3 DNA follows: TGTGCCTGGGGGCGACTAGCTACCTCCTACGAGCAGTACTTC.

This CDR3 is CASSGAQLGHEKLFF. For the CDR3, the DNA is TGTGCCAGCAGCGGAGCTCAACTAGGACATGAAAAACTGTTTTTT. This rearrangement joins TRBV5-5 to TRBJ1-4, with D uncertain. V dropped 4 bases and J dropped 6 bases, with 16 bases sitting between them. The germline gives CDR1 SGHKS, CDR2 YYEKEE (reference sequence). CDR3 size: 15 residues.

This clonotype was observed a single time. The chain has TRBV5-1 and TRBJ2-3, with TRBD2 matching over 13 bases. Germline V gene sequence: CDR1 SGHRS, CDR2 YFSETQ. Trimming at V came to 4 bases and at J to 2 bases, leaving 7 bases not matched to a gene. This CDR3 is 17 amino acids long. CDR3 amino acids: CASSPGLAGVITDTQYF. The CDR3 nucleotides are TGCGCCAGCAGCCCTGGACTAGCGGGAGTTATCACAGATACGCAGTATTTT.

V and J are TRBV7-9 and TRBJ2-2, with unresolved D. Per germline, CDR1 SEHNR and CDR2 FQNEAQ (reference sequence). Trimming removed 6 bases from V and 6 bases from J, with 8 bases in between. CDR3 size: 12 residues. Written as DNA, the CDR3 is TGTGCCAGCAGGGATCTAGCCGGGGAGCTGTTTTTT. Encoded protein: CASRDLAGELFF.

The chain has TRBV6-1 and TRBJ1-1; D is possibly TRBD1 (6 bases). Per germline, CDR1 MNHNS and CDR2 SASEGT. Trimming shortened V by 5 bases and J by 12 bases, and 13 bases separated the two germline ends. The CDR3 has 11 residues. The CDR3 DNA follows: TGTGCCAGCAGTCTACAGGGAGGGTCTTTCTTT. Translating gives CASSLQGGSFF.

This chain uses TRBV20-1 with TRBJ2-1, with D possibly TRBD1 on 5 matching bases. Germline V gene sequence: CDR1 DFQATT, CDR2 SNEGSKA (reference sequence). The CDR3 covers 15 residues. Between the trimmed V and J ends, which lost 0 bases and 0 bases, there was a span of 9 bases. CDR3 in amino acids: CSAREDSSSYNEQFF. The CDR3, as DNA: TGCAGTGCTAGAGAAGACAGCAGCTCCTACAATGAGCAGTTCTTC.

Notes on this clonotype: Relative to the germline gene, one junction end is altered; a read error may explain this. CDR3 sequence: CASSPDGGISYEQYF. The CDR3 region has the DNA TGTGCCAGCAGCCCAGATGGGGGGATCTCCTACGAGCAGTACTTC. V usage is TRBV5-1 and J usage is TRBJ2-5; a weak D match, TRBD2 (6 bases). The DNA matches TRBJ2-7 better at its end, which makes the J call doubtful. This CDR3 has 15 amino acids. Looked up from germline, CDR1 is SGHRS and CDR2 is YFSETQ.

The chain is built from TRBV5-6 and TRBJ2-5, with D possibly TRBD2 on 5 matching bases. Trimming pared 1 base from V and 13 bases from J, leaving 14 bases between. CDR3 length: 12 amino acids. Germline V lookup: CDR1 SGHDT, CDR2 YYEEEE. CDR3 coding DNA: TGTGCCAGCAGCTTGAGGTTACTGGACTCGTACTTC. Amino acids: CASSLRLLDSYF.

This clonotype appeared a few times. The rearrangement uses TRBV4-3 and TRBJ2-3, with TRBD1 matching over 8 bases. The CDR3 extends over 15 amino acids. V shed 1 base and J 2 bases; nucleotides not matched to a gene: 2. The germline CDR1 and CDR2 sequences are LGHNA and YSLEER. The CDR3 loop is CASSQGTGYTDTQYF. In nucleotides, the CDR3 is TGCGCCAGCAGCCAAGGGACAGGGTACACAGATACGCAGTATTTT.

This CDR3 is CASSFVGEGDYGYTF. CDR3 DNA: TGTGCCAGCAGCTTTGTCGGTGAGGGAGACTATGGCTACACCTTC. The chain uses TRBV7-9 and TRBJ1-2; D ambiguous. From germline, CDR1 is SEHNR and CDR2 FQNEAQ (reference sequence). V was trimmed by 3 bases and J by 3 bases, leaving 14 bases between them. CDR3 length: 15 amino acids.